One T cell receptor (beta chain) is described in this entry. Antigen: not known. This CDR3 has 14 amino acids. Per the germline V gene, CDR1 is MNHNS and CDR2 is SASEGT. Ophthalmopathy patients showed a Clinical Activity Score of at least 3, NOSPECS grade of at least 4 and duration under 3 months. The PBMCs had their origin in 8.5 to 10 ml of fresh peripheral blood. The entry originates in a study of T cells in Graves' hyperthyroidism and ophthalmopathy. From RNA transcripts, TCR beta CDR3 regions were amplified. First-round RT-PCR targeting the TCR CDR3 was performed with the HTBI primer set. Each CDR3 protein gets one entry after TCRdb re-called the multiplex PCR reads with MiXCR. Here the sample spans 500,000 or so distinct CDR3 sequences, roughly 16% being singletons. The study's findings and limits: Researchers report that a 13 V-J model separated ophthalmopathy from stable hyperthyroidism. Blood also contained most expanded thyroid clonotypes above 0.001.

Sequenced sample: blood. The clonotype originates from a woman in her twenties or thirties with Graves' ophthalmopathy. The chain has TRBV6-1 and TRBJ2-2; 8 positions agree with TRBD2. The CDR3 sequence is CGTLGGAGTGELFF. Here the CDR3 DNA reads TGTGGCACCCTCGGGGGGGCGGGCACCGGGGAGCTGTTTTTT.